This T cell receptor (beta chain) was sequenced during a study of Tregs in tolerant kidney transplant recipients. V lost 5 bases, J lost 0 bases, and 7 bases lay in between. This CDR3 is 13 amino acids long. CDR1 is SEHNR and CDR2 is FQNEAQ in the germline V gene (reference sequence). Clones were read by immunoSEQ multiplex PCR, and TCRdb kept only the in-frame ones, dropping some. This table holds approximately 75,000 clones, approximately 89% found once. The sequencing used Tregs from blood, collected before the transplant. The rearrangement links TRBV7-9 to TRBJ1-1; D is ambiguous. This TCR was recovered from a human donor who received a combined kidney and bone marrow transplant. This chain's CDR3 is CASSPQMNTEAFF. The CDR3, as DNA: TGTGCCAGCAGCCCGCAGATGAACACTGAAGCTTTCTTT.